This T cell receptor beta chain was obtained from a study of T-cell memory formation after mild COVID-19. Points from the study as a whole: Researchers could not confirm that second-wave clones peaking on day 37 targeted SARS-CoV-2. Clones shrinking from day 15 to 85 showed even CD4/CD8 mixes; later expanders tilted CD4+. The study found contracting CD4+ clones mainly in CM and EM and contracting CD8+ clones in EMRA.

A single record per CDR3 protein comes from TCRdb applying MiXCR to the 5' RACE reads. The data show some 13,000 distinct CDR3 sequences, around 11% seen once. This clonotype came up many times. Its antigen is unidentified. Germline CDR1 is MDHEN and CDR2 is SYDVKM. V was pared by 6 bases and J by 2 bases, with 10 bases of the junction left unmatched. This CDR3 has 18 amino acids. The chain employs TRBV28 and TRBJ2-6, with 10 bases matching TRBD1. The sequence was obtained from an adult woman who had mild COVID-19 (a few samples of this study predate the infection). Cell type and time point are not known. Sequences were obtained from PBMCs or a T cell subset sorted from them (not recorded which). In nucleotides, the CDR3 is TGTGCCAGCAGCCCGGACAGGGGGATTCACGCTGGGGCCAACGTCCTGACTTTC. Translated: CASSPDRGIHAGANVLTF.